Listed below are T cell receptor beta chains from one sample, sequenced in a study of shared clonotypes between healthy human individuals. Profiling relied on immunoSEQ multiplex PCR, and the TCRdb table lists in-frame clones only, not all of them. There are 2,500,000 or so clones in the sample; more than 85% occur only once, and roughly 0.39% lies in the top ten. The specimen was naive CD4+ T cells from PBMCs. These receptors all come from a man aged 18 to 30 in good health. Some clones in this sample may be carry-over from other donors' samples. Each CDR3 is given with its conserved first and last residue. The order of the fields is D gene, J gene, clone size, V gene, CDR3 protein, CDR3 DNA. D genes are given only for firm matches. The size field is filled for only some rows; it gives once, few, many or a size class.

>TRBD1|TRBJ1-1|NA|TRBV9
CASSFLLPGQGENTEAFF
TGTGCCAGCAGCTTTCTTCTTCCGGGACAGGGAGAGAACACTGAAGCTTTCTTT
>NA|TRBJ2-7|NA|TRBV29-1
CSVGGVLTHEQYF
TGCAGCGTTGGGGGGGTATTAACCCACGAGCAGTACTTC
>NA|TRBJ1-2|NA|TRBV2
CASSSVGGNYGYIF
TGTGCCAGCAGCTCCGTGGGGGGCAACTATGGCTACATCTTC
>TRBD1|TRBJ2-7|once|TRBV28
CASSSGQAYTIRYEQYF
TGTGCCAGCAGTTCGGGACAGGCTTACACCATCCGCTACGAGCAGTACTTC
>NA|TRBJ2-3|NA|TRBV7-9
CASLSNTDTQYF
TGTGCCAGCCTCAGTAACACAGATACGCAGTATTTT
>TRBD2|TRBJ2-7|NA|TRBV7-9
CASSLPPSGREYF
TGTGCCAGCAGCTTACCGCCTAGCGGGAGGGAGTACTTC
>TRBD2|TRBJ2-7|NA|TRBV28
CASSLGLAGYYEQYF
TGTGCCAGCAGTTTAGGACTAGCGGGATACTACGAGCAGTACTTC
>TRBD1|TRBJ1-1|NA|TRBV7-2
CASSPHRGYAFF
TGTGCCAGCAGCCCTCACAGGGGTTACGCTTTCTTT
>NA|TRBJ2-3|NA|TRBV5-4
CASSRAVDTQYF
TGTGCCAGCAGTAGAGCTGTAGATACGCAGTATTTT
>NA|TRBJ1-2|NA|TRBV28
CASSLAQWNGYTF
TGTGCCAGCAGTTTAGCTCAGTGGAATGGCTACACCTTC
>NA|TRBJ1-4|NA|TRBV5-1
CASSSKGQDEKLFF
TGCGCCAGCAGCTCCAAGGGACAAGATGAAAAACTGTTTTTT
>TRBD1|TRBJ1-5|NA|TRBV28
CASSHRQGSNQPQHF
TGTGCCAGCAGTCACCGACAGGGTAGCAATCAGCCCCAGCATTTT
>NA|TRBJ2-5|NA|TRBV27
CASSHPEETQYF
TGTGCCAGCAGTCATCCGGAAGAGACCCAGTACTTC
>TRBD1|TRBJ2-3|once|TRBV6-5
CASSRQGALGDTQYF
TGTGCCAGCAGCCGACAGGGGGCGCTTGGAGATACGCAGTATTTT
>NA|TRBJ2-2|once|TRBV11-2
CASSSRTVVTGELFF
TGTGCCAGCAGCTCGAGGACTGTTGTGACCGGGGAGCTGTTTTTT
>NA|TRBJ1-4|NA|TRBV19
CASSIVRGTYEKLFF
TGTGCCAGTAGTATTGTTCGGGGGACTTACGAAAAACTGTTTTTT
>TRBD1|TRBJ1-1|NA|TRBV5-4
CASSPGGQGWPEAFF
TGTGCCAGCAGCCCGGGGGGACAGGGGTGGCCTGAAGCTTTCTTT
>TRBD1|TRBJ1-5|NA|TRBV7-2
CASSPGQGSSQPQHF
TGTGCCAGCAGCCCGGGACAGGGAAGTAGTCAGCCCCAGCATTTT
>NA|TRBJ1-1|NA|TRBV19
CASSIRPERNTEAFF
TGTGCCAGTAGTATAAGGCCAGAGCGAAACACTGAAGCTTTCTTT
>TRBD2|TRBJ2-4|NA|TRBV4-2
CASSQVTSERAKNIQYF
TGTGCCAGCAGCCAAGTCACTAGCGAGAGAGCCAAAAACATTCAGTACTTC
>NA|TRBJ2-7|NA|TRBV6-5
CASNPLGDPYEQYF
TGTGCCAGCAACCCGCTAGGGGATCCCTACGAGCAGTACTTC
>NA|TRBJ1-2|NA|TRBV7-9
CASSPPGGKNYGYTF
TGTGCCAGCAGCCCCCCCGGGGGAAAAAACTATGGCTACACCTTC